This entry concerns a single T cell receptor beta chain. Trimming stripped 1 base from V and 6 bases from J, with 5 bases between. Germline V lookup: CDR1 SGHRS, CDR2 YFSETQ. The CDR3 runs 13 residues. This specimen comes from a study of cytomegalovirus exposure and HLA in healthy donors. Primers for the PCR totalled 60 Vbeta and 13 Jbeta. Clones were sequenced by immunoSEQ multiplex PCR, and TCRdb holds only the in-frame ones, with some missing. Of some 170,000 clones in the sample, roughly four fifths are singletons; the top ten hold about 10%. The sequence was collected from a man over 45 in good health and CMV-seropositive. The chain has TRBV5-1 and TRBJ1-6, with D unclear. Sequencing was performed on PBMCs. This CDR3 is CASSLTANSPLHF. The DNA of the CDR3 is TGCGCCAGCAGCTTGACAGCTAATTCACCCCTCCACTTT.